This passage covers 11 T cell receptor beta chains from one sample sequenced in a study of cytomegalovirus exposure and HLA in healthy donors. Here immunoSEQ multiplex PCR was the method, and the copy in TCRdb shows in-frame clones only, minus some. The sample holds 200,000 to 250,000 clones, 87% seen once. Sequencing was performed on PBMCs. The receptors derive from a man aged 18 to 29 in good health and CMV-seronegative.

This sequence joins TRBV7-9 and TRBJ1-6; D unclear. With 7 bases removed from V and 8 bases from J, the gap between germline ends came to 6 bases. The CDR3 sequence is 11 residues long. Germline assignment: CDR1 SEHNR and CDR2 FQNEAQ (reference sequence). In DNA, the CDR3 is TGTGCCAGCACTACCGATTCACCCCTCCACTTT. Protein product: CASTTDSPLHF.

The V call is TRBV7-9, the J call TRBJ1-1; TRBD1 aligns across 9 bases. The CDR3 loop spans 14 amino acids. Losses at the gene ends were 5 bases for V and 2 bases for J; bases not matched to a gene: 3. Germline CDR1 SEHNR, CDR2 FQNEAQ (reference sequence). In DNA form, the CDR3 reads TGTGCCAGCAGCCTACAGGGGGCAAACACTGAAGCTTTCTTT. Protein sequence: CASSLQGANTEAFF.

The gene calls are TRBV27 and TRBJ2-1, with D maybe TRBD2 (6 bases). Per germline, CDR1 MNHEY and CDR2 SMNVEV (reference sequence). Trimming left V 2 bases short and J 8 bases short, with 7 bases between. The CDR3 totals 12 residues. This CDR3 is CASSLGGYEQFF. The CDR3 DNA reads as TGTGCCAGCAGTTTAGGGGGGTATGAGCAGTTCTTC.

The J gene is TRBJ1-2, the V gene TRBV7-8, with D possibly matching TRBD1 (5 bases). The length of the CDR3 is 16 residues. Trimming pared 7 bases from V and 3 bases from J, leaving 21 bases between. Germline CDR1 SGHVS, CDR2 FQNEAQ. CDR3 sequence: CASTSLRAGLDYGYTF. The CDR3 coding sequence is TGTGCCAGCACCAGCTTAAGGGCAGGGCTAGACTATGGCTACACCTTC.

The chain couples TRBV28 to TRBJ2-7; D is possibly TRBD2 (6 bases). V was cut by 5 bases and J by 0 bases, with 11 bases left in between. In germline, CDR1 is MDHEN, CDR2 SYDVKM. The CDR3 has 14 amino acids. The CDR3 region has the DNA TGTGCCAGCAGTGACCCGGGGGACTCCTACGAGCAGTACTTC. This gives the protein CASSDPGDSYEQYF.

This clone was seen a handful of times. The chain recombines TRBV28 with TRBJ2-4, with D uncertain. The CDR3 is 15 residues long. V was shortened by 1 base and J by 0 bases, with 7 bases between the two germline ends. CDR1 and CDR2 from the germline V gene are MDHEN and SYDVKM. The CDR3, as DNA: TGTGCCAGCAGTTTATTAGTGAAAGCCAAAAACATTCAGTACTTC. Encoded protein: CASSLLVKAKNIQYF.

The gene calls are TRBV11-2 and TRBJ2-5; TRBD1 matches at 10 bases. In germline, CDR1 is SGHAT, CDR2 FQNNGV. V lost 6 bases and J lost 9; bases outside the gene matches: 10. This CDR3 is 14 amino acids long. CDR3 in DNA: TGTGCCAGCAGATGGGGACAGGGGTTTACGGCCCAGTACTTC. This translates into CASRWGQGFTAQYF.

This clone was seen once. The V gene is TRBV30, the J gene TRBJ1-2; no reliable D call. This CDR3 has 13 residues. V was pared by 5 bases and J by 4 bases, with 14 bases between. The V gene's germline CDR1 is GTSNPN and CDR2 SVGIG (reference sequence). CDR3 bases: TGTGCCTGGCGTGCGGGAGTCGGCTATGGCTACACCTTC. Translation gives CAWRAGVGYGYTF.

As to this clone: Other DNA sequences of this sample code for an identical CDR3. The chain carries TRBV5-1 and TRBJ2-7; 14 bases line up with TRBD2. Trimming cost V 4 bases and J 3 bases; bases outside gene matches: 3. The CDR3 length is 15 residues. CDR1 is SGHRS and CDR2 is YFSETQ in the germline V gene. CDR3 loop: CASSLGLAGGYEQYF. The DNA of the CDR3 is TGCGCCAGCAGCCTAGGACTAGCGGGAGGCTACGAGCAGTACTTC.

This clone was seen once. The chain recombines TRBV4-2 with TRBJ2-2; D might be TRBD1 (5 bases). CDR3 length equals 15 residues. The germline gives CDR1 LGHNA, CDR2 YNFKEQ. Trimming stripped 4 bases from V and 8 bases from J, with 17 bases between. The CDR3 spells CASSLNPRVLGELFF. In DNA form, the CDR3 reads TGTGCCAGCAGCCTAAACCCCAGGGTGCTGGGGGAGCTGTTTTTT.

The chain employs TRBV27 and TRBJ1-6, with TRBD1 identical over 10 bases. CDR1 is MNHEY and CDR2 is SMNVEV in the germline V gene (reference sequence). The CDR3 is 18 residues long. V was pared by 0 bases and J by 10 bases, with 12 bases of the junction left unmatched. The CDR3 DNA reads as TGTGCCAGCAGTTTATCGGGTGAGGGACAGGGGTTTGGATCACCCCTCCACTTT. Its translation is CASSLSGEGQGFGSPLHF.